The next 17 T cell receptor beta chains were all read from a single sample in a study of T cell repertoires in cytomegalovirus infection. TCRdb redid the calling of the reads with MiXCR, one entry per CDR3 protein. The top ten clones hold 8% of a sample with hundreds of thousands of distinct CDR3 sequences, approximately 24% of them seen once. The sequencing input was CD8+ T cells from PBMCs. The receptors stem from a human donor in good health (CMV status not recorded). Some clones in this sample may be carry-over from other donors' samples.

The chain recombines TRBV20-1 with TRBJ1-1; D unresolved. Germline CDR1 is DFQATT and CDR2 is SNEGSKA (reference sequence). V was clipped by 8 bases and J by 7 bases, with 17 bases between them. CDR3 size: 12 residues. CDR3 bases: TGCAGTACCAGGACGGCGGGTAGTGAAGCTTTCTTT. This gives the protein CSTRTAGSEAFF.

There are a few counts of this clonotype. The V gene is TRBV29-1, the J gene TRBJ1-1; possible D gene TRBD1, 5 bases. The V and J ends lost 5 bases and 1 base respectively, with 11 bases between them. The CDR3 totals 13 residues. The V gene's germline CDR1 is SQVTM and CDR2 ANQGSEA. CDR3 sequence (DNA): TGCAGCGTTTTCAACGGACAGAACACTGAAGCTTTCTTT. It yields the protein CSVFNGQNTEAFF.

This clonotype appeared once. Given a much more abundant clone one base away, this may be a read error. The chain uses TRBV12-3 or TRBV12-4 and TRBJ2-6; no definite D call. Trimming removed 5 bases from V and 0 bases from J, with 8 bases in between. The CDR3 length is 15 residues. CDR3 protein: CASSPHASGANVLTF. In DNA, the CDR3 is TGTGCCAGCAGTCCACATGCCTCTGGGGCCAACGTCCTGACTTTC.

V gene TRBV5-3 combines with J gene TRBJ1-3; D may be TRBD1 (6 bases). Being an ORF, TRBV5-3 has a function that is uncertain. With 8 bases removed from V and 4 bases from J, the gap between germline ends came to 19 bases. The CDR3 runs 15 residues. This chain's CDR3 is CASSVGTFGGNTIYF. The CDR3 coding sequence is TGTGCCAGCAGCGTCGGGACATTCGGGGGAAACACCATATATTTT.

This clonotype turned up a few times. The V gene is TRBV13, the J gene TRBJ2-7; no clear D. V was trimmed by 1 base and J by 5 bases, leaving 21 bases between them. The CDR3 covers 17 residues. The germline gives CDR1 PRHDT, CDR2 FYEKMQ (reference sequence). CDR3 DNA: TGTGCCAGCAGCTTAGTTCAAGGCAGATATGTCGTCCACGAGCAGTACTTC. Its translation: CASSLVQGRYVVHEQYF.

This clonotype was seen many times. The gene calls are TRBV4-1 and TRBJ2-3, with D perhaps being TRBD1 or TRBD2 (5 bases each). CDR3 length: 15 residues. Trimming cost V 1 base and J 1 base, with 9 bases left between them. CDR1 is MGHRA, CDR2 YSYEKL, per germline. The CDR3 sequence is CASSQGGVGTDTQYF. CDR3 coding DNA: TGCGCCAGCAGCCAAGGAGGGGTAGGCACAGATACGCAGTATTTT.

CDR3 nucleotide sequence: TGTGCCAGCAGCCGAGGAGGCGGGGCCTACGAGCAGTACTTC. Amino acid sequence: CASSRGGGAYEQYF. The V gene is TRBV14, the J gene TRBJ2-7; maybe TRBD2 (6 bases). The CDR3 has 14 residues. Germline V gene sequence: CDR1 SGHDN, CDR2 FVKESK. V lost 4 bases to trimming and J lost 2 bases, with 12 bases between them.

This clonotype has just one count. The rearrangement uses TRBV20-1 and TRBJ2-7, with 7 positions matching TRBD2. The CDR3 is made up of 13 amino acids. CDR1 and CDR2 from the germline V gene are DFQATT and SNEGSKA (reference sequence). CDR3 nucleotide sequence: TGCAGTGTTAGAGCGGGGAGCTCCTACGAGCAGTACGTC. It codes for CSVRAGSSYEQYV.

This clonotype was observed many times. This chain links TRBV7-6 with TRBJ2-1, with a tentative D call TRBD2 (6 bases). V lost 1 base and J 7 bases, leaving 14 bases between the germline ends. The CDR3 contains 15 residues. CDR1 SGHVS and CDR2 FNYEAQ come from the germline V gene. The CDR3 region has the DNA TGTGCCAGCAGCTTAGGCGGGGCGTTCGGGAATGAGCAGTTCTTC. This encodes CASSLGGAFGNEQFF.

This clonotype has ten or more counts. The chain couples TRBV27 to TRBJ2-1; D gene unclear. V shed 0 bases and J shed 0 bases, with 6 bases lying between them. Germline V gene lookup returns CDR1 MNHEY and CDR2 SMNVEV (reference sequence). The CDR3 loop spans 15 amino acids. DNA for the CDR3: TGTGCCAGCAGTTTATCTGCGAGCTCCTACAATGAGCAGTTCTTC. Translated, it gives CASSLSASSYNEQFF.

This clonotype came up many times. The V and J genes are TRBV28 and TRBJ1-2; D is undetermined. With 3 bases removed from V and 3 bases from J, the gap between germline ends came to 11 bases. The CDR3 covers 14 residues. Germline CDR1 reads MDHEN; CDR2 reads SYDVKM. This CDR3 reads CASSFIGGDYGYTF. The CDR3 region has the DNA TGTGCCAGCAGTTTCATCGGAGGAGACTATGGCTACACCTTC.

This clonotype was seen a few times. V gene TRBV9 combines with J gene TRBJ1-2; no reliable D call. This CDR3 contains 19 residues. Trimming removed 4 bases at V and 0 bases at J, with 25 bases between. The V gene's germline CDR1 is SGDLS and CDR2 YYNGEE. CDR3 nucleotides: TGTGCCAGCAGCCACAATATCGACGGACGCAAGGACTCTAACTATGGCTACACCTTC. This encodes CASSHNIDGRKDSNYGYTF.

V gene TRBV10-2 combines with J gene TRBJ1-1; TRBD1 agrees at 9 bases. CDR3 length: 12 amino acids. V dropped 9 bases and J dropped 7; count of bases not matched to a gene: 6. CDR1 and CDR2 (germline): WSHSY, SAAADI. The CDR3 region has the DNA TGCGCCAGTTTGACAGGGGGGCTTGAAGCTTTCTTT. Its translation: CASLTGGLEAFF.

The gene calls are TRBV29-1 and TRBJ1-2, with 8 bases matching TRBD1. Germline V gives CDR1 SQVTM, CDR2 ANQGSEA. Trimming removed 6 bases from V and 8 bases from J; junction bases left unmatched: 14. This CDR3 is built from 14 residues. In DNA form, the CDR3 reads TGCAGCGTGGAATTTCGGACAGGGTCAGGCGGCTACACCTTC. Protein sequence: CSVEFRTGSGGYTF.

This clonotype was seen repeatedly, ten times or more. CDR3 sequence: CASSYEGSSLYGYTF. The CDR3, as DNA: TGTGCCAGCAGTTACGAAGGCAGCTCTCTCTATGGCTACACCTTC. V and J are TRBV6-5 and TRBJ1-2, with unresolved D. The CDR3 loop spans 15 amino acids. V shed 2 bases and J shed 4 bases, with 14 bases lying between them. Germline-derived CDR1 and CDR2 are MNHEY and SVGAGI.

V is TRBV27 and J is TRBJ2-3, with D perhaps TRBD1 or TRBD2 (5 bases each). V shed 1 base and J shed 0 bases, with 20 bases lying between them. Germline CDR1 and CDR2: MNHEY and SMNVEV (reference sequence). The CDR3 covers 19 residues. CDR3 region: CASSLFGATGPTSTDTQYF. The CDR3 nucleotides read TGTGCCAGCAGTTTATTCGGGGCCACAGGTCCTACTAGCACAGATACGCAGTATTTT.

This clonotype was detected only a few times. The chain couples TRBV20-1 to TRBJ2-2; D is unresolved. Trimming took 6 bases from V and 0 from J, leaving 8 bases between them. The germline V gene encodes CDR1 DFQATT and CDR2 SNEGSKA (reference sequence). There are 13 residues in the CDR3. Here the CDR3 reads CSARPANTGELFF. The DNA for the CDR3 is TGCAGTGCCAGACCCGCGAACACCGGGGAGCTGTTTTTT.